Listed here are 2 T cell receptor beta chains from one sample, sequenced in a study of blood T cells in healthy people across ages (dated by TCRdb to about 2015). Library prep was done by 5' RACE. The data were produced on an Illumina HiSeq 2500. The second PCR ran for roughly 7 to 11 cycles and used a J-beta primer mix along with a sample-barcoded 5' primer. Through fastp at Q25 and MiXCR, TCRdb rebuilt clones from the public reads, retaining in-frame beta chains. Every entry covers one CDR3 protein and lists the most common genes and DNA from its rows. The sample table holds hundreds of thousands of distinct CDR3 sequences, of which around 42% were seen once. Roughly 19% of the sample rests with the top ten. Sample: blood. These receptors were taken from a man in his fifties or sixties in good health.

The J gene is TRBJ1-2, the V gene TRBV7-8; D remains ambiguous. V was clipped by 5 bases and J by 5 bases, with 12 bases between them. Germline V CDR1 and CDR2: SGHVS, FQNEAQ. The CDR3 totals 13 residues. CDR3 in amino acids: CASSTRREYGYTF. Written as DNA, the CDR3 is TGTGCCAGCAGCACTCGAAGGGAATATGGCTACACCTTC.

The CDR3 is CASSFGVRDLQGVWRETQYF. DNA for the CDR3: TGTGCCAGCAGCTTCGGTGTACGTGATTTACAGGGGGTTTGGAGAGAGACCCAGTACTTC. The chain couples TRBV7-7 to TRBJ2-5; the match to TRBD1 covers 8 bases. CDR3 length: 20 amino acids. After removal of 3 bases from V and 4 bases from J, the junction contained 22 bases not matched to a gene. CDR1 and CDR2 (germline): SSHAT, FNYEAQ (reference sequence). Combining the CDR3 with reference TRBV7-7 and TRBJ2-5 gives the whole variable domain GAGVSQSPRYKVTKRGQDVTLRCDPISSHATLYWYQQALGQGPEFLTYFNYEAQPDKSGLPSDRFSAERPEGSISTLTIQRTEQRDSAMYRCASSFGVRDLQGVWRETQYFGPGTRLLVL.